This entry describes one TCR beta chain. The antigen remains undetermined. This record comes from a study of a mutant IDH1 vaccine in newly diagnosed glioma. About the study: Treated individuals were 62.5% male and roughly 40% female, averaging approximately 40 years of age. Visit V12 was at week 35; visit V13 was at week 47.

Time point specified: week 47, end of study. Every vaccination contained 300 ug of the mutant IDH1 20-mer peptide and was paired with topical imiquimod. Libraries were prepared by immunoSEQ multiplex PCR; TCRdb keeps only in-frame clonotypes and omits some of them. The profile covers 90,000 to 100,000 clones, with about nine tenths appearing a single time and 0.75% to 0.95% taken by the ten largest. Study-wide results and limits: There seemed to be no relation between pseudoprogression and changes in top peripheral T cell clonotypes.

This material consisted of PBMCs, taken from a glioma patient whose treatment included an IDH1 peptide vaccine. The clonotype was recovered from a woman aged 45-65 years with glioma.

The CDR3 sequence is CASSRQDSNEKLFF. DNA for the CDR3: TGTGCCAGCAGCCGACAGGACTCTAATGAAAAACTGTTTTTT. This chain joins TRBV27 and TRBJ1-4; TRBD1 might be the D (6 bases). Germline values: CDR1 MNHEY, CDR2 SMNVEV (reference sequence). This CDR3 region has 14 residues. The V gene lost 6 bases and the J gene lost 3 bases, with 11 bases spanning the gap.